Listed here is a single T cell receptor beta chain. The data were taken from a study of T cell changes during pregnancy in multiple sclerosis. This CDR3 has 14 residues. Trimming took 4 bases from V and 5 from J, leaving 15 bases between them. Germline assignment: CDR1 SQVTM and CDR2 ANQGSEA. Repertoires were generated with immunoSEQ multiplex PCR, while TCRdb's copy carries only in-frame clones and drops some. The sample has about 110,000 clones, less than 95% seen once. The V and J genes are TRBV29-1 and TRBJ2-1, with D maybe TRBD2 (5 bases). The TCR comes from a female donor with multiple sclerosis, enrolled in a pregnancy study. Sequencing used peripheral blood, obtained before pregnancy. In DNA, the CDR3 is TGCAGCGTTGTCACCGGGGTCGGGAACAATGAGCAGTTCTTC. Protein product: CSVVTGVGNNEQFF.